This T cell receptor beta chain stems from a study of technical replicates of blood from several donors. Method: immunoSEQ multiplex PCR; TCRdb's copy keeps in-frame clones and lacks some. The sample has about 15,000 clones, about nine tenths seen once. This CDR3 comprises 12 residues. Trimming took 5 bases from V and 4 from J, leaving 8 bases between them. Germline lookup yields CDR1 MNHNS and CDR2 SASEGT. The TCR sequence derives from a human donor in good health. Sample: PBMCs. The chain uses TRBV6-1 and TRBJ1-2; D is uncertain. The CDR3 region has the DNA TGTGCCAGCAGTATCAACAGCTATGGCTACACCTTC. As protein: CASSINSYGYTF.